The present entry profiles one T cell receptor (beta chain) with its context. Its target is unknown. The record originates from a study of cytomegalovirus exposure and HLA in healthy donors. Regarding the study as a whole: A likely sequencing artifact accounted for one observed cluster of highly shared sequence variants. The classifier was said to identify cytomegalovirus status with high specificity and sensitivity.

13 Jbeta primers and 60 Vbeta primers were used for the PCR. Sequenced by immunoSEQ multiplex PCR; TCRdb stores in-frame clones only, minus some. The sample lists about 180,000 clones; roughly 82% were seen once. Germline-derived CDR1 and CDR2 are LGHNA and YSLEER. Losses at the gene ends were 0 bases for V and 8 bases for J; bases not matched to a gene: 9. The CDR3 spans 16 residues. The sample taken for sequencing was PBMCs. This chain joins TRBV4-3 and TRBJ1-2, with TRBD1 matching over 10 bases. This receptor was obtained from a man between 40 and 49 years old in good health and CMV-seronegative. CDR3 residues: CASSQDRQGAVRGYTF. Written as DNA, the CDR3 is TGCGCCAGCAGCCAAGATAGACAGGGGGCCGTTAGGGGCTACACCTTC.